These 3 T cell receptor beta chains were all obtained from the same sample, sequenced in a study of cytomegalovirus exposure and HLA in healthy donors. PCR involved 60 Vbeta and 13 Jbeta primers. Using immunoSEQ multiplex PCR, the repertoire was profiled, and TCRdb retains in-frame clones only, with some absent. This table has approximately 140,000 clones, around 79% appearing once. Sequenced sample: PBMCs. The receptors were sampled from a female donor in good health and CMV-seronegative.

This chain connects TRBV11-2 to TRBJ2-5, with 8 bases identical to TRBD2. The CDR3 loop spans 13 amino acids. Germline trimming cut 4 bases from V and 5 bases from J; bases unmatched to any gene: 3. Germline V gives CDR1 SGHAT, CDR2 FQNNGV. CDR3 sequence reads: CASSSRGRETQYF. The CDR3 bases are TGTGCCAGCAGCTCTCGCGGGAGGGAGACCCAGTACTTC.

This sequence joins TRBV5-4 and TRBJ2-3, with 12 bases fitting TRBD2. The CDR3 is 15 amino acids. CDR1 is SGHNT, CDR2 YYREEE, per germline (reference sequence). Losses at the gene ends were 3 bases for V and 7 bases for J; bases not matched to a gene: 6. CDR3 sequence reads: CASSSLLAGGNTQYF. CDR3 in DNA: TGTGCCAGCAGCTCCCTACTAGCGGGGGGAAATACGCAGTATTTT. The full variable domain, in which reference TRBV5-4 and TRBJ2-3 provide the parts outside the CDR3, is ETGVTQSPTHLIKTRGQQVTLRCSSQSGHNTVSWYQQALGQGPQFIFQYYREEENGRGNFPPRFSGLQFPNYSSELNVNALELDDSALYLCASSSLLAGGNTQYFGPGTRLTVL.

The chain uses TRBV6-1 and TRBJ2-1; TRBD1 matches at 9 bases. The CDR3 sequence is 15 residues long. Germline assignment: CDR1 MNHNS and CDR2 SASEGT. V was clipped by 2 bases and J by 6 bases; unmatched bases: 5. The CDR3 loop reads CASSELGTGSNEQFF. In DNA, the CDR3 is TGTGCCAGCAGTGAATTGGGGACAGGGTCCAATGAGCAGTTCTTC.